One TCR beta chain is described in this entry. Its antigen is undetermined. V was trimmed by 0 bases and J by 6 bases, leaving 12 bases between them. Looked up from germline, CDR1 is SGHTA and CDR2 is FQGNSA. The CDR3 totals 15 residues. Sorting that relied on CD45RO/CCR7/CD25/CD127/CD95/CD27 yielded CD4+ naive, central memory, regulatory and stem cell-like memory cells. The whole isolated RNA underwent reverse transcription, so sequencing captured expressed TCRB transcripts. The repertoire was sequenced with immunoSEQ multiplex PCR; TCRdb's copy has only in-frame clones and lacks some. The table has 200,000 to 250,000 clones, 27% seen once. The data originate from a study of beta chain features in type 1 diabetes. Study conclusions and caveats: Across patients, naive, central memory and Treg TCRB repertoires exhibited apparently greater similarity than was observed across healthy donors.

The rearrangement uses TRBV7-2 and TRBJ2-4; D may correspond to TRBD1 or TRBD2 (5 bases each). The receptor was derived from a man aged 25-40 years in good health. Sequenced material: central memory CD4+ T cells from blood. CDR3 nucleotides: TGTGCCAGCAGCTTAGCCCAGGGTGGGGGAAACATTCAGTACTTC. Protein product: CASSLAQGGGNIQYF.